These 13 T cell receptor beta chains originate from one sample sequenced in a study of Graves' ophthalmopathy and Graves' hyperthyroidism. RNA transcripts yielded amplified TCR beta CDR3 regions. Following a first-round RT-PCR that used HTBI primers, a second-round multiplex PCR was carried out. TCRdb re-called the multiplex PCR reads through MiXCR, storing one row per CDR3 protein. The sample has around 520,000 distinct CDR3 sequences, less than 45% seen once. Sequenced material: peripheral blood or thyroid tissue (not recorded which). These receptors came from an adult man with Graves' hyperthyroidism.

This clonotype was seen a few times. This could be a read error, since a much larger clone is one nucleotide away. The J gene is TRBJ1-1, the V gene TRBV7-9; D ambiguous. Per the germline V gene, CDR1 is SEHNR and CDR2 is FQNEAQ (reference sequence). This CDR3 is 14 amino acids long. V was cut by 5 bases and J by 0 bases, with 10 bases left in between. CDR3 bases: TGTGCCAGCAGCCCGGACGGGATGAACACTGAAGCTTTCTTT. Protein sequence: CASSPDGMNTEAFF.

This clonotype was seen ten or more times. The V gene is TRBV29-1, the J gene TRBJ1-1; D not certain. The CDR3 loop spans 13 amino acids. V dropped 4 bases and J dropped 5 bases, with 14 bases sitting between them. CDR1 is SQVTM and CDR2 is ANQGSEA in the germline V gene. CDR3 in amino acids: CSVVAGWATEAFF. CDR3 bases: TGCAGCGTTGTGGCGGGGTGGGCGACTGAAGCTTTCTTT. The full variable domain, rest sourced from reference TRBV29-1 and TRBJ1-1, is SAVISQKPSRDICQRGTSLTIQCQVDSQVTMMFWYRQQPGQSLTLIATANQGSEATYESGFVIDKFPISRPNLTFSTLTVSNMSPEDSSIYLCSVVAGWATEAFFGQGTRLTVV.

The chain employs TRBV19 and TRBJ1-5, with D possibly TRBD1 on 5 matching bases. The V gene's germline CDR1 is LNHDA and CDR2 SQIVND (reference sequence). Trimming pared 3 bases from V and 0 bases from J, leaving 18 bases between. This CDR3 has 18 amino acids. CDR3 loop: CASSISYGGPYSNQPQHF. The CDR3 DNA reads TGTGCCAGTAGTATCTCATACGGGGGACCTTATAGCAATCAGCCCCAGCATTTT.

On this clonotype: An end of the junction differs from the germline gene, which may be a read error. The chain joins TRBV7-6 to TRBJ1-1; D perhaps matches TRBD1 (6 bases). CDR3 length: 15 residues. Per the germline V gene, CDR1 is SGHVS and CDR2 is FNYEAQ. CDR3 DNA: TGCGCCAGCAGCTTGGAGGACAGCGGGAACACTGAAGCTTTCTTT. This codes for CASSLEDSGNTEAFF.

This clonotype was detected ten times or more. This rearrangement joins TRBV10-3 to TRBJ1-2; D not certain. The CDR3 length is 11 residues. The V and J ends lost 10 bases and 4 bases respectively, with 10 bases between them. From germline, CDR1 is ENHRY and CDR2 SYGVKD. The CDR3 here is CATDTLYGYTF. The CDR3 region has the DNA TGTGCCACCGACACACTCTATGGCTACACCTTC.

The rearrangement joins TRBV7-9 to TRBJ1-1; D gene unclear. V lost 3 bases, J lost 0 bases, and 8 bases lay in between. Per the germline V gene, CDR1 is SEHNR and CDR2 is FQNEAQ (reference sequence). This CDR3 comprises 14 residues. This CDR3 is CASSFSALNTEAFF. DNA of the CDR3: TGTGCCAGCAGCTTCTCTGCCCTGAACACTGAAGCTTTCTTT.

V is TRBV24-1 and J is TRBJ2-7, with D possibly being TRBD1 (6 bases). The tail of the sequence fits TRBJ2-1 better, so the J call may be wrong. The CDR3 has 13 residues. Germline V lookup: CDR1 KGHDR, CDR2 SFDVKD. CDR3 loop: CATSDQGQQEQFF. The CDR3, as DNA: TGTGCCACCAGTGATCAAGGACAGCAAGAGCAGTTCTTC.

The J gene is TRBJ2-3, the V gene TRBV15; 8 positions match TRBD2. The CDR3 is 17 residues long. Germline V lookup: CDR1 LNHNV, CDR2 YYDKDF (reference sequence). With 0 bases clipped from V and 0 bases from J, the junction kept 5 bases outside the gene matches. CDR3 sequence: CATSRELAGTSTDTQYF. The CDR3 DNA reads TGTGCCACCAGCAGAGAATTAGCGGGAACTAGCACAGATACGCAGTATTTT.

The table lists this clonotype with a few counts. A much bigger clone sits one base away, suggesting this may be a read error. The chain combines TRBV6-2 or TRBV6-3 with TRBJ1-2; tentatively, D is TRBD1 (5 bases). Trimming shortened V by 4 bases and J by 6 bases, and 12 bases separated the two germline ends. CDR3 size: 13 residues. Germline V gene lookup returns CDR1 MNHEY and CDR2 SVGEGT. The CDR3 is CASSCQGTDGYTF. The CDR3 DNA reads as TGTGCCAGCAGTTGCCAGGGAACTGATGGCTACACCTTC.

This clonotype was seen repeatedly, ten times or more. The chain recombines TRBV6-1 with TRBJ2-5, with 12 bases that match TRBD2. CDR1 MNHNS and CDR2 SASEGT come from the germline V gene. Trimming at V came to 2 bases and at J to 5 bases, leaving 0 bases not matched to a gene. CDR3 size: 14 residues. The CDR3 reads CASSETSGRETQYF. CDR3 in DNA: TGTGCCAGCAGTGAAACTAGCGGGAGGGAGACCCAGTACTTC.

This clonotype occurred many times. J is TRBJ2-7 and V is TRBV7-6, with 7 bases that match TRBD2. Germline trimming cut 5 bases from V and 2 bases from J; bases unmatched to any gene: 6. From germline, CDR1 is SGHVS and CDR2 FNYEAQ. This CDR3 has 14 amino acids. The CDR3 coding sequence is TGTGCCAGCAGCCCCGGAGCGGGGCCCTACGAGCAGTACTTC. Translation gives CASSPGAGPYEQYF. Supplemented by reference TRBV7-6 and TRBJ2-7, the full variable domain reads GAGVSQSPRYKVTKRGQDVALRCDPISGHVSLYWYRQALGQGPEFLTYFNYEAQQDKSGLPNDRFSAERPEGSISTLTIQRTEQRDSAMYRCASSPGAGPYEQYFGPGTRLTVT.

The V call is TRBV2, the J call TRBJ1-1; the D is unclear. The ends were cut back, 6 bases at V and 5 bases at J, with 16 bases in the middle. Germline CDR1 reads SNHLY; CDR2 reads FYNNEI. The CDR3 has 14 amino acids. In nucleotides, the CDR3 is TGTGCCAGCAGAGACCCAAGCTTCGGGACTGAAGCTTTCTTT. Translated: CASRDPSFGTEAFF. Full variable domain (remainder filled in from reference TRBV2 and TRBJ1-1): EPEVTQTPSHQVTQMGQEVILRCVPISNHLYFYWYRQILGQKVEFLVSFYNNEISEKSEIFDDQFSVERPDGSNFTLKIRSTKLEDSAMYFCASRDPSFGTEAFFGQGTRLTVV.

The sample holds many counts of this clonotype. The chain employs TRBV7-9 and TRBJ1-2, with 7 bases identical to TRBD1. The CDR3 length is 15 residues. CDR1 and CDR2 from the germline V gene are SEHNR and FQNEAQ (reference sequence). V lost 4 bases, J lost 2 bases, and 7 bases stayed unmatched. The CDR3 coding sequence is TGTGCCAGCAGCTCCTCCGGGACAGTAAACTATGGCTACACCTTC. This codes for CASSSSGTVNYGYTF.